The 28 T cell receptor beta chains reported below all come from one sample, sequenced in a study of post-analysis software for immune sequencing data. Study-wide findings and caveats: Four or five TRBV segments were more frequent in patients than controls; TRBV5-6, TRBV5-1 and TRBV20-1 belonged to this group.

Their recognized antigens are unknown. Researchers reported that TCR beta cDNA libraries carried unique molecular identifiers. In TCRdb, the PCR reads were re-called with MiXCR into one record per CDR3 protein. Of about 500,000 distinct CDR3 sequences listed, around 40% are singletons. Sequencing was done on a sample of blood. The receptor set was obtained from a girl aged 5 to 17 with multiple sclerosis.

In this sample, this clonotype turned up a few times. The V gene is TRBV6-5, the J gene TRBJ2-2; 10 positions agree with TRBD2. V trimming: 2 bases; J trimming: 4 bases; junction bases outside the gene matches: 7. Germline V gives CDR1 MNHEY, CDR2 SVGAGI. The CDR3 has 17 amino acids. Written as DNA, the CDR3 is TGTGCCAGCAGTTACCAGCGGGAGGGCGCCTCCACCGGGGAGCTGTTTTTT. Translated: CASSYQREGASTGELFF.

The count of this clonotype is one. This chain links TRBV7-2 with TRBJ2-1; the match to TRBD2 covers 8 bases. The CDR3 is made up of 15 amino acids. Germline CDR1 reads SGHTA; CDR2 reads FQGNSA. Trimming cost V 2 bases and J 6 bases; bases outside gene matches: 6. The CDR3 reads CASSLRAGVSNEQFF. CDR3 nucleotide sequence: TGTGCCAGCAGCTTACGAGCGGGAGTATCCAATGAGCAGTTCTTC. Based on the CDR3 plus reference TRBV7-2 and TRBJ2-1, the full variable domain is GAGVSQSPSNKVTEKGKDVELRCDPISGHTALYWYRQSLGQGLEFLIYFQGNSAPDKSGLPSDRFSAERTGGSVSTLTIQRTQQEDSAVYLCASSLRAGVSNEQFFGPGTRLTVL.

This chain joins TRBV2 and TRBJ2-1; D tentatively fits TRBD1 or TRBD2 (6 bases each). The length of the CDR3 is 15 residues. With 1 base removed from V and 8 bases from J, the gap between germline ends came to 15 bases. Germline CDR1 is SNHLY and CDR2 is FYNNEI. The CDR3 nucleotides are TGTGCCAGCAGTGAAGGCCTAGCGAAGGGGGATGAGCAGTTCTTC. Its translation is CASSEGLAKGDEQFF.

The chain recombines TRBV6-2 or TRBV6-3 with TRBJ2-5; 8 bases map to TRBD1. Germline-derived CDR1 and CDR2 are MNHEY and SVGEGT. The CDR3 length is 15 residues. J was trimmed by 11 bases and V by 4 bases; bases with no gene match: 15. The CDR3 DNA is TGTGCCAGCAGTTTACGGGGACAGGCCTTCCTGGGGCAGTACTTC. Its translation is CASSLRGQAFLGQYF.

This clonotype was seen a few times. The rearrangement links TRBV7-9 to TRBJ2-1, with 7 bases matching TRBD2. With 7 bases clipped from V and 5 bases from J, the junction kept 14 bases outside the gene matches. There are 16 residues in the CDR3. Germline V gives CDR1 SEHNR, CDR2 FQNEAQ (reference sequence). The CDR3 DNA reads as TGTGCCAGCACCGAAGCTGACCGGGACTACCACAATGAGCAGTTCTTC. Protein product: CASTEADRDYHNEQFF.

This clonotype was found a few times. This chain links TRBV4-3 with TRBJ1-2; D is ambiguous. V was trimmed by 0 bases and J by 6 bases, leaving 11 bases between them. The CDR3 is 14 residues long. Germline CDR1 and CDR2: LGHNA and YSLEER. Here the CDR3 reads CASSQDLLWDGYTF. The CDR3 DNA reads TGCGCCAGCAGCCAAGATCTCCTTTGGGATGGCTACACCTTC.

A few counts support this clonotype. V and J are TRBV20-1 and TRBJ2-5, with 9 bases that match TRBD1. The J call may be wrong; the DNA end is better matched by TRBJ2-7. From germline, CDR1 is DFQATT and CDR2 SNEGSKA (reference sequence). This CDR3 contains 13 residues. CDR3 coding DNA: TGCAGTCCGAAGCGGGACAGGGAATACGAGCAGTACTTC. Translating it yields CSPKRDREYEQYF.

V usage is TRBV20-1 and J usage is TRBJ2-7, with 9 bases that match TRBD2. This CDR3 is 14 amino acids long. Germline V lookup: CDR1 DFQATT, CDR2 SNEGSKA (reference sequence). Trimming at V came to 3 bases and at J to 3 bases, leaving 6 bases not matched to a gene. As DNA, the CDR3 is TGCAGTGCTAGGCCTAGCGGGACCCTCTACGAGCAGTACTTC. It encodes CSARPSGTLYEQYF.

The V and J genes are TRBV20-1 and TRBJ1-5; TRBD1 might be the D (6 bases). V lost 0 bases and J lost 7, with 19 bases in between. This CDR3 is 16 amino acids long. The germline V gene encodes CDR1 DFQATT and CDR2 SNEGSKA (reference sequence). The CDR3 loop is CSARDLAGVQEQPQHF. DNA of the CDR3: TGCAGTGCTAGAGATCTGGCAGGGGTCCAGGAACAGCCCCAGCATTTT.

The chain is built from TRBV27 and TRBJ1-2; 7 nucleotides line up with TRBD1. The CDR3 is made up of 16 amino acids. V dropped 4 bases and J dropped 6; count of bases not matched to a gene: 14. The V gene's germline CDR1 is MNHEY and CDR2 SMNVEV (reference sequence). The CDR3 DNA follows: TGTGCCAGCAGTTCAACAGGGGAGGCGGTGTTGGATGGCTACACCTTC. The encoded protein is CASSSTGEAVLDGYTF.

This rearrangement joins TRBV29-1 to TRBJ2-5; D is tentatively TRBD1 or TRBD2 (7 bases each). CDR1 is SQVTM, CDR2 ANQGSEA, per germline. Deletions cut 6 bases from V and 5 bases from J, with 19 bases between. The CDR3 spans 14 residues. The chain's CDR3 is CSVTRAGGGETQYF. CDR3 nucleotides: TGCAGCGTCACTCGGGCAGGGGGAGGGGAGACCCAGTACTTC.

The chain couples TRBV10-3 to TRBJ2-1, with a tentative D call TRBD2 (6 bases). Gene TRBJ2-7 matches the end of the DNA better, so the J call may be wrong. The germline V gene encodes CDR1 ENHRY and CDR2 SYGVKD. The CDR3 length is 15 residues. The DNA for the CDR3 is TGTGCCATCAGTGAGTCTAGCGGAGCCTACAATGAGCAGTACTTC. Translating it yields CAISESSGAYNEQYF.

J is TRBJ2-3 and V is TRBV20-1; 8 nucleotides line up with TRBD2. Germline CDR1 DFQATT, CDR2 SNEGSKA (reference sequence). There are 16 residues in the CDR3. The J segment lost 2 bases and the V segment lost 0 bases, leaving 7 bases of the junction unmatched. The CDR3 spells CSARDALAVPTDTQYF. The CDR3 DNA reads TGCAGTGCTAGAGATGCACTAGCGGTCCCCACAGATACGCAGTATTTT.

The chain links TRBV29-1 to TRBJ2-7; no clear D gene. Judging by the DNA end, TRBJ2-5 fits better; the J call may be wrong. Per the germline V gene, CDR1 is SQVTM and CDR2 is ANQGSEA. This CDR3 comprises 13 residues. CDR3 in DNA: TGCAGCGCTAAGGACGGAACTAAAGGGACCCAGTACTTC. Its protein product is CSAKDGTKGTQYF.

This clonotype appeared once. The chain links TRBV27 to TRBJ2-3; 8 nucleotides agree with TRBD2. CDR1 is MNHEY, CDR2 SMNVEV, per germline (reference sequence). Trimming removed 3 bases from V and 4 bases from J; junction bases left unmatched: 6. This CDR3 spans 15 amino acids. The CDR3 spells CASSLSSGSADTQYF. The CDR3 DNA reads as TGTGCCAGCAGTTTGTCGAGCGGGAGTGCAGATACGCAGTATTTT.

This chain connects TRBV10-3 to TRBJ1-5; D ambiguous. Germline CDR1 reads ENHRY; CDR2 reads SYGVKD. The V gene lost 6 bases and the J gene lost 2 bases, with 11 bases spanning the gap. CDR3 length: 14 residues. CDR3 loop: CAIREGSGNQPQHF. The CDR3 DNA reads TGTGCCATCAGAGAAGGGTCGGGCAATCAGCCCCAGCATTTT.

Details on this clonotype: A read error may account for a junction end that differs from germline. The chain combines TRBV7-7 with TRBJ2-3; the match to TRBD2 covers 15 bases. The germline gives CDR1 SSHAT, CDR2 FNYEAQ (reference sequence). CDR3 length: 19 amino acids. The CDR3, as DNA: TGTGCTAGCAGCCCCCGGACTAGCGGGAGGGTCGGAAGCACAGATACGCAGTATTTT. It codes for CASSPRTSGRVGSTDTQYF.

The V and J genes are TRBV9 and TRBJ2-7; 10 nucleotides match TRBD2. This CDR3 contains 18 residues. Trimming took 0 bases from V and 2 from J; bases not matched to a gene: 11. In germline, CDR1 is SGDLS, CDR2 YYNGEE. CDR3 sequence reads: CASSVEGSGTSDPYEQYF. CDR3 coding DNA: TGTGCCAGCAGCGTAGAGGGGTCCGGGACTAGCGATCCCTACGAGCAGTACTTC.

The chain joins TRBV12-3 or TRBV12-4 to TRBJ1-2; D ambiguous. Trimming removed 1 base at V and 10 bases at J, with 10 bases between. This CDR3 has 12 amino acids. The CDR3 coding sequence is TGTGCCAGCAGTTTAGAAGGACCTAACTACACCTTC. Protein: CASSLEGPNYTF.

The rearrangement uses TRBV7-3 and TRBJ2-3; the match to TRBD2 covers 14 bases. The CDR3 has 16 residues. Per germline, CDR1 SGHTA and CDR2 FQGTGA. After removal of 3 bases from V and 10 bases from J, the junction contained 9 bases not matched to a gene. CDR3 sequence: CASSLGLAGAIDAQYF. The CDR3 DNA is TGTGCCAGCAGCTTGGGACTAGCGGGAGCGATTGATGCGCAGTATTTT.

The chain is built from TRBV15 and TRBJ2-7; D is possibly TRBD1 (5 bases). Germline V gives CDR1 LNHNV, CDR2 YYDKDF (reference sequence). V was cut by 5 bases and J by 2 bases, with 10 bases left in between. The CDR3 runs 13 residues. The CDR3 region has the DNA TGTGCCACCAGCCGAGGACACACCTACGAGCAGTACTTC. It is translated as CATSRGHTYEQYF.

The CDR3 loop is CASTFSSRGTGELFF. CDR3 coding DNA: TGTGCCAGCACCTTCAGTTCAAGAGGGACCGGGGAGCTGTTTTTT. The chain joins TRBV4-2 to TRBJ2-2, with D possibly being TRBD2 (5 bases). The germline CDR1 and CDR2 sequences are LGHNA and YNFKEQ. Deletions cut 7 bases from V and 5 bases from J, with 17 bases between. CDR3 size: 15 residues.

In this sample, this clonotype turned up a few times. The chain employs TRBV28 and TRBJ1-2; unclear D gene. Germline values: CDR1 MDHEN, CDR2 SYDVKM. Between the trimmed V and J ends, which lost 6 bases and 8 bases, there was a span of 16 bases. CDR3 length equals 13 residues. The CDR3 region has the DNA TGTGCCAGCAGCCTTCTAGGCCTAGCGGGCTACACCTTC. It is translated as CASSLLGLAGYTF.

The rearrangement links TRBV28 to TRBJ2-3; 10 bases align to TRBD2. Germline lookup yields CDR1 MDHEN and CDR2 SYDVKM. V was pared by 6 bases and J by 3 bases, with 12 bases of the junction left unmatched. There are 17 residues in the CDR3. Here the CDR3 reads CASRPLGLAGDTDTQYF. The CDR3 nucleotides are TGTGCCAGCAGACCCCTTGGGCTAGCGGGAGATACAGATACGCAGTATTTT.

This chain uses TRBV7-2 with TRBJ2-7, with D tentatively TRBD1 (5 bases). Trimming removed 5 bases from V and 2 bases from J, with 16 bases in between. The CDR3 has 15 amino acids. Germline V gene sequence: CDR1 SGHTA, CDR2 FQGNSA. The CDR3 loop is CASSLDSEATYEQYF. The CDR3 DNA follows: TGTGCCAGCAGCCTCGACAGTGAGGCCACCTACGAGCAGTACTTC.

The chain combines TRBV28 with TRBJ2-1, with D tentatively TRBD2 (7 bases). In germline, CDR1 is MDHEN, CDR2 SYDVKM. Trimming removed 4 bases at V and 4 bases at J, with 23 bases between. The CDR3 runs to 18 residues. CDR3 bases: TGTGCCAGCAGTTCCGGACTAGTGGGAGGGGGGGGATACAATGAGCAGTTCTTC. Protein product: CASSSGLVGGGGYNEQFF.

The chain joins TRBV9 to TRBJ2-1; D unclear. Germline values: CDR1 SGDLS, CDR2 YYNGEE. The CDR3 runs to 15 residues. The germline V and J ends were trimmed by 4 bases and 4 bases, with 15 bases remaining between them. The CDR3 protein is CASSPQSPPYNEQFF. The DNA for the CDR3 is TGTGCCAGCAGCCCACAGTCCCCCCCTTACAATGAGCAGTTCTTC.

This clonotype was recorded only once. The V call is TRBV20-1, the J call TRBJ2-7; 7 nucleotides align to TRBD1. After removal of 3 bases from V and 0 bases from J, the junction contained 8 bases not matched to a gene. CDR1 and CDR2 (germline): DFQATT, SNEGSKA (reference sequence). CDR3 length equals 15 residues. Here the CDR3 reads CSASRGNPSSYEQYF. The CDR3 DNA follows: TGCAGTGCTAGCAGGGGGAACCCCAGCTCCTACGAGCAGTACTTC.